Presented here are 6 T cell receptor beta chains from one specimen sequenced in a study of blood T cell repertoires in COVID-19. Sequenced by immunoSEQ multiplex PCR; TCRdb stores in-frame clones only, minus some. The table records under 95,000 clones, roughly nine tenths of them present only once. Specimen: peripheral blood. These TCRs come from an older man in a cohort sampled during active COVID-19.

The chain combines TRBV19 with TRBJ1-1; no firm D call. The CDR3 loop spans 14 amino acids. Looked up from germline, CDR1 is LNHDA and CDR2 is SQIVND (reference sequence). Trimming took off 0 bases at V and 1 base at J, with 6 bases between the two ends. The chain's CDR3 is CASSIDAKNTEAFF. The CDR3 nucleotides read TGTGCCAGTAGTATAGATGCGAAGAACACTGAAGCTTTCTTT.

The J gene is TRBJ2-3, the V gene TRBV6-6; 8 nucleotides line up with TRBD1. The trim removed 5 bases at V and 3 bases at J, leaving 4 bases unmatched. The CDR3 has 14 residues. Looked up from germline, CDR1 is MNHNY and CDR2 is SVGAGI (reference sequence). CDR3 sequence reads: CASSDRTGTDTQYF. DNA of the CDR3: TGTGCCAGCAGTGACCGGACAGGGACAGATACGCAGTATTTT.

The chain recombines TRBV9 with TRBJ2-7, with 10 bases identical to TRBD2. J was trimmed by 7 bases and V by 0 bases; bases with no gene match: 10. This CDR3 region has 16 residues. Looked up from germline, CDR1 is SGDLS and CDR2 is YYNGEE. The CDR3: CASSVAPTSGVGEQYF. CDR3 bases: TGTGCCAGCAGCGTAGCTCCCACTAGCGGGGTGGGGGAGCAGTACTTC.

This chain links TRBV2 with TRBJ1-5; 11 bases agree with TRBD1. The CDR3 has 14 residues. J gave up 6 bases and V 6 bases, and 4 bases lay outside the gene matches. Germline loops: CDR1 SNHLY, CDR2 FYNNEI. CDR3 sequence: CASSVGQGVQPQHF. CDR3 nucleotide sequence: TGTGCCAGCAGCGTGGGACAGGGGGTTCAGCCCCAGCATTTT. Drawing the rest from reference TRBV2 and TRBJ1-5, the complete variable domain is EPEVTQTPSHQVTQMGQEVILRCVPISNHLYFYWYRQILGQKVEFLVSFYNNEISEKSEIFDDQFSVERPDGSNFTLKIRSTKLEDSAMYFCASSVGQGVQPQHFGDGTRLSIL.

This chain links TRBV10-3 with TRBJ2-3; TRBD1 matches 7 bases. The CDR3 consists of 15 residues. V was clipped by 10 bases and J by 6 bases; unmatched bases: 16. Germline CDR1 reads ENHRY; CDR2 reads SYGVKD. The CDR3 protein is CATLPGQVLLDTQYF. The CDR3, as DNA: TGTGCCACCCTCCCCGGACAGGTCCTCTTGGATACGCAGTATTTT.

The genes are TRBV7-9 and TRBJ2-3, with 9 bases lining up with TRBD2. The CDR3 totals 14 residues. Germline V gene lookup returns CDR1 SEHNR and CDR2 FQNEAQ (reference sequence). V lost 5 bases, J lost 7 bases, and 7 bases stayed unmatched. CDR3: CASSRSGGPNTQYF. The CDR3 bases are TGTGCCAGCAGCCGGAGCGGGGGGCCGAATACGCAGTATTTT. Filled out from reference TRBV7-9 and TRBJ2-3, the complete variable domain reads DTGVSQNPRHKITKRGQNVTFRCDPISEHNRLYWYRQTLGQGPEFLTYFQNEAQLEKSRLLSDRFSAERPKGSFSTLEIQRTEQGDSAMYLCASSRSGGPNTQYFGPGTRLTVL.